In this sample, the clone carrying this T cell receptor (beta chain) turned up many times. This sample was included in a study of human T cells and chemical hapten exposure. Study overall: A mostly female patient group had alopecia areata, totalis or universalis.

Time point defined: patch test 1, 2 weeks after DPC sensitization. Treatment in this sample: therapeutic diphenylcyclopropenone sensitization with weekly scalp DPC. Those who donated were patients with alopecia, 18 to 70 years of age, and suitable for DPC. TCRdb fed the RACE reads into MiXCR, producing one record per CDR3 protein. The table has fewer than 130,000 distinct CDR3 sequences, more than 9.5% seen once. The CDR3 is 15 amino acids. V lost 5 bases, J lost 0 bases, and 13 bases lay in between. CDR1 is MNHEY, CDR2 SMNVEV, per germline (reference sequence). The source is a woman aged 40 to 50 with alopecia areata. Some clones in this sample may be carry-over from other donors' samples. The chain links TRBV27 to TRBJ1-1; D is perhaps TRBD1 (6 bases). The specimen comprised whole blood, sampled in connection with sensitization to the hapten diphenylcyclopropenone (DPC). The CDR3 protein is CASSADRTMNTEAFF. The CDR3 DNA is TGTGCCAGCAGTGCGGACAGAACGATGAACACTGAAGCTTTCTTT.